This TCR beta chain derives from a study of blood T cell repertoires in COVID-19. V shed 1 base and J 2 bases; nucleotides not matched to a gene: 2. Germline V CDR1 and CDR2: SNHLY, FYNNEI. There are 15 residues in the CDR3. Profiled with immunoSEQ multiplex PCR; TCRdb holds only in-frame clones, not every one. This sample has around 200,000 clones, with 80% to 90% found just once. A single count supports this clone. This CDR3 is also generated by other DNA sequences in the sample. V gene TRBV2 combines with J gene TRBJ2-5; 9 bases are a match to TRBD1. This receptor was obtained from a man aged 35 to 55 with active or convalescent COVID-19. Material for sequencing was peripheral blood. This CDR3 reads CASSEDGQGQETQYF. In nucleotides, the CDR3 is TGTGCCAGCAGTGAAGACGGACAGGGGCAAGAGACCCAGTACTTC.